A single sample gave rise to the 10 T cell receptor beta chains below, sequenced in a study of cytomegalovirus exposure and HLA in healthy donors. The data were produced by immunoSEQ multiplex PCR, yet TCRdb's version contains in-frame clones alone and is incomplete. Of about 220,000 clones listed, just over 90% are singletons. Material for sequencing was PBMCs. The receptor source for this set is a young woman in good health and CMV-seronegative.

There are a few counts of this clone. The J gene is TRBJ1-3, the V gene TRBV5-1; 9 positions agree with TRBD1. This CDR3 region has 14 residues. V trimming: 3 bases; J trimming: 4 bases; junction bases outside the gene matches: 2. From germline, CDR1 is SGHRS and CDR2 YFSETQ. DNA for the CDR3: TGCGCCAGCAGCTCCGGGACAGGGGGAAACACCATATATTTT. This encodes CASSSGTGGNTIYF.

This rearrangement joins TRBV2 to TRBJ1-1; D ambiguous. Germline V gene lookup returns CDR1 SNHLY and CDR2 FYNNEI. CDR3 size: 10 residues. Trimming took off 11 bases at V and 6 bases at J, with 10 bases between the two ends. The CDR3 loop is CARGSPEAFF. The DNA for the CDR3 is TGTGCCCGCGGATCACCTGAAGCTTTCTTT.

The chain links TRBV27 to TRBJ1-2, with 8 bases lining up with TRBD1. Germline CDR1 reads MNHEY; CDR2 reads SMNVEV (reference sequence). This CDR3 has 13 amino acids. V shed 7 bases and J 3 bases; nucleotides not matched to a gene: 4. This CDR3 is CASKDRDYYGYTF. CDR3 bases: TGTGCCAGCAAGGACAGGGACTACTATGGCTACACCTTC.

The chain uses TRBV15 and TRBJ2-3; 7 nucleotides align to TRBD2. Germline CDR1 and CDR2: LNHNV and YYDKDF (reference sequence). The CDR3 contains 15 residues. The J segment lost 2 bases and the V segment lost 1 base, leaving 3 bases of the junction unmatched. The CDR3 bases are TGTGCCACCAGCAGAGCGGGACTACCCACAGATACGCAGTATTTT. This sequence encodes CATSRAGLPTDTQYF.

This chain links TRBV12-5 with TRBJ2-7, with 7 bases matching TRBD2. Germline V gene data show CDR1 as LGHNT and CDR2 as FRNRAP. This CDR3 region has 19 residues. The V and J ends lost 1 base and 0 bases, in that order; junction bases with no gene match: 15. The CDR3 DNA follows: TGTGCTAGTGGTTTGGGGCGGGGAGGGAAACGAGTATTCTCCTACGAGCAGTACTTC. This codes for CASGLGRGGKRVFSYEQYF. Based on the CDR3 plus reference TRBV12-5 and TRBJ2-7, the full variable domain is DARVTQTPRHKVTEMGQEVTMRCQPILGHNTVFWYRQTMMQGLELLAYFRNRAPLDDSGMPKDRFSAEMPDATLATLKIQPSEPRDSAVYFCASGLGRGGKRVFSYEQYFGPGTRLTVT.

The CDR3 region has the DNA TGTGCCAGCAGCTTGTTTTTCCAGCGGGAGGGACCTTCCTACGAGCAGTACTTC. Residues: CASSLFFQREGPSYEQYF. This sequence joins TRBV5-6 and TRBJ2-7; 10 positions match TRBD2. The CDR3 spans 18 residues. Trimming at V came to 1 base and at J to 1 base, leaving 11 bases not matched to a gene. Germline loops: CDR1 SGHDT, CDR2 YYEEEE.

The rearrangement links TRBV6-1 to TRBJ2-7; TRBD2 matches at 7 bases. Germline values: CDR1 MNHNS, CDR2 SASEGT. This CDR3 is built from 15 residues. Trimming took 7 bases from V and 1 from J; bases not matched to a gene: 10. CDR3 sequence reads: CASTGTTKLSYEQYF. CDR3 DNA sequence: TGTGCCAGCACCGGGACTACTAAACTTTCCTACGAGCAGTACTTC.

J is TRBJ1-2 and V is TRBV18, with TRBD1 matching over 8 bases. The length of the CDR3 is 15 residues. Germline loops: CDR1 KGHSH, CDR2 LQKENI. Trimming took 5 bases from V and 4 from J; bases not matched to a gene: 9. The CDR3 DNA is TGTGCCAGCTCATCTTCAAAGGACAGGGCCTATGGCTACACCTTC. This encodes CASSSSKDRAYGYTF.

The chain couples TRBV6-1 to TRBJ2-1; a possible D gene is TRBD1 (6 bases). Trimming took 6 bases from V and 6 from J, leaving 12 bases between them. Germline values: CDR1 MNHNS, CDR2 SASEGT. The CDR3 spans 13 residues. This chain's CDR3 is CASRETGRNEQFF. The CDR3 nucleotides read TGTGCCAGCAGGGAGACAGGCCGCAATGAGCAGTTCTTC.

The rearrangement uses TRBV9 and TRBJ2-3; D possibly corresponds to TRBD2 (6 bases). This CDR3 region has 15 residues. Germline CDR1 reads SGDLS; CDR2 reads YYNGEE. The germline V and J ends were trimmed by 1 base and 4 bases, with 13 bases remaining between them. Here the CDR3 DNA reads TGTGCCAGCAGCGTAACTAGCTACCCATCAGATACGCAGTATTTT. Its translation is CASSVTSYPSDTQYF.